Listed below are T cell receptor beta chains from one sample, sequenced in a study of identifying expanded T cells in peripheral blood. This table comes from immunoSEQ multiplex PCR, and its TCRdb copy is limited to in-frame clones, with some not included. The data hold 81,000 or so clones, with 84% observed a single time. The sequenced sample consisted of blood. The receptors were gathered from a person between 18 and 70 years old in good health. CDR3s include the opening cysteine and the closing phenylalanine or tryptophan. A D gene is named only where the DNA matches it firmly. Part of the rows lack a size; the others show once, few, many or a class for expanded clones.

v_gene	j_gene	abundance	d_gene	CDR3nt	CDR3aa
TRBV20-1	TRBJ2-5	.	.	TGCAGTGTTCAGGGACAAGAGACCCAGTACTTC	CSVQGQETQYF
TRBV10-3	TRBJ2-1	.	TRBD1	TGTGCCATCAGTGGGGACAGCCGCTCCTACAATGAGCAGTTCTTC	CAISGDSRSYNEQFF
TRBV4-2	TRBJ2-7	.	.	TGTGCCAGCAGCCAATCTGCAGGGACCCTCTACGAGCAGTACTTC	CASSQSAGTLYEQYF
TRBV28	TRBJ2-3	.	.	TGTGCCAGCAGTTTACACAGGGATACGCAGTATTTT	CASSLHRDTQYF
TRBV5-1	TRBJ2-5	.	TRBD1	TGCGCCAGCAGCTTGGTAAACAGGGGCCAAGAGACCCAGTACTTC	CASSLVNRGQETQYF
TRBV7-9	TRBJ2-3	few	TRBD2	TGTGCCAGCAGCTCTCCGGGACTAGCCCAGACGCAGTATTTT	CASSSPGLAQTQYF
TRBV11-2	TRBJ2-7	once	.	TGTGCCAGCAGCTTAGGGGTACTAGATCTCACCAACGAGCAGTACTTC	CASSLGVLDLTNEQYF
TRBV19	TRBJ2-2	.	.	TGTGCCAGTAGTACCGACAGCATCGCGAACACCGGGGAGCTGTTTTTT	CASSTDSIANTGELFF
TRBV6-1	TRBJ1-1	.	TRBD1	TGTGCCAGCAGGGGGGGACAGCCCACTGAAGCTTTCTTT	CASRGGQPTEAFF
TRBV29-1	TRBJ2-6	.	.	TGCAGCGTTGTTACAAATGGGGCCAACGTCCTGACTTTC	CSVVTNGANVLTF
TRBV28	TRBJ1-1	.	.	TGTGCCAGCAGTTTAGCACCTCCTCGGATCTTT	CASSLAPPRIF
TRBV7-9	TRBJ2-7	.	.	TGTGCCAGCAGCTTGGGAGCGGAGGGTTTCGAGCAGTACTTC	CASSLGAEGFEQYF
TRBV12-5	TRBJ1-1	.	.	TGTGCTAGTGGTTTGGAACAGAACACTGAAGCTTTCTTT	CASGLEQNTEAFF
TRBV20-1	TRBJ2-7	once	.	TGCAGTGCTAGCGGGCGGGAGCAGTACTTC	CSASGREQYF
TRBV28	TRBJ1-1	.	TRBD1	TGTGCCAGCAGTTCTCGAGGGGGCTTGAACACTGAAGCTTTCTTT	CASSSRGGLNTEAFF
TRBV6-5	TRBJ2-7	.	.	TGTGCCAGCAGTTACGGCCAGGGCGTGGGGTACGAGCAGTACTTC	CASSYGQGVGYEQYF
TRBV5-1	TRBJ1-1	.	.	TGCGCCACTAAGGACGTAAACACTGAAGCTTTCTTT	CATKDVNTEAFF
TRBV27	TRBJ2-3	.	.	TGTGCCAGCAGTTTACTGACGTCGGGAGTGCCCCACACAGATACGCAGTATTTT	CASSLLTSGVPHTDTQYF
TRBV25-1	TRBJ1-5	few	.	TGTGCCAGCAGTGCTCAGGGGTCCCCCCAGCATTTT	CASSAQGSPQHF
TRBV27	TRBJ2-7	.	TRBD1	TGTGCCAGCAGTTTATCCGACAGGGGGCTATTCTCCTACGAGCAGTACTTC	CASSLSDRGLFSYEQYF
TRBV7-9	TRBJ1-1	.	.	TGTGCCAGCAGGACGCAGATGAACACTGAAGCTTTCTTT	CASRTQMNTEAFF
TRBV5-6	TRBJ2-5	.	TRBD1	TGTGCCAGCAGCTCGGACAGGCAGGAGACCCAGTACTTC	CASSSDRQETQYF
TRBV4-3	TRBJ2-3	.	TRBD2	TGCGCCAGCAGCCAAGATCGGGAGGCCACAGATACGCAGTATTTT	CASSQDREATDTQYF
TRBV5-6	TRBJ2-1	.	TRBD2	TGTGCCAGCAGCGCTAGCGGGAGGGCCCCTTATGAGCAGTTCTTC	CASSASGRAPYEQFF
TRBV12-5	TRBJ1-2	once	TRBD1	TGTGCTAGTGGTCTCATAGGAAGGACAGGGGGCTATGGCTATGGCTACACCTTC	CASGLIGRTGGYGYGYTF
TRBV10-3	TRBJ1-5	.	.	TGTGCCATCAGTGAGTCGGAGGGTAATCAGCCCCAGCATTTT	CAISESEGNQPQHF
TRBV27	TRBJ1-1	.	.	TGTGCCAGCAGTTACAGACGGAACACTGAAGCTTTCTTT	CASSYRRNTEAFF
TRBV6-5	TRBJ2-3	.	TRBD2	TGTGCCAGCAGGGTAGCGGGAGGGAAGTCAGATACGCAGTATTTT	CASRVAGGKSDTQYF
TRBV9	TRBJ1-1	.	.	TGTGCCAGCAGCGTAGCTTGGCAGAACACTGAAGCTTTCTTT	CASSVAWQNTEAFF
TRBV29-1	TRBJ2-1	.	TRBD2	TGCAGCGTTGGAGGGACCGGGACTAGCGGCTACAATGAGCAGTTCTTC	CSVGGTGTSGYNEQFF
TRBV7-2	TRBJ1-2	.	.	TGTGCCAGCAGCTCCCAGTGGGGTGGGGAAGGCTACACCTTC	CASSSQWGGEGYTF
TRBV5-5	TRBJ2-7	.	.	TGTGCCAGCAGCCCGGGGCTGGGGATCTCCTACGAGCAGTACTTC	CASSPGLGISYEQYF
TRBV7-2	TRBJ1-5	.	.	TGTGCCAGCAGCTTAGGGACGAATCAGCCCCAGCATTTT	CASSLGTNQPQHF
TRBV6-6	TRBJ2-1	.	TRBD2	TGTGCCAGCAGCCCGCCCCTAGCGGACAATGAGCAGTTCTTC	CASSPPLADNEQFF
TRBV5-1	TRBJ2-7	few	.	TGCGCCAGCAGCTTGCCGGGACTTGAGCAGTACTTC	CASSLPGLEQYF
TRBV6-5	TRBJ2-7	few	.	TGTGCCAGCAGTTACGGGGACGGGGCCTACGAGCAGTACTTC	CASSYGDGAYEQYF
TRBV27	TRBJ2-1	.	.	TGTGCCAGCAGTTATGGTAGGAATAGTTATCTTTTCAATGAGCAGTTCTTC	CASSYGRNSYLFNEQFF
TRBV7-3	TRBJ2-5	.	.	TGTGCCAGCAGCCCCGGAGTTGGGACCCAGTACTTC	CASSPGVGTQYF
TRBV4-2	TRBJ2-1	.	.	TGTGCCAGCAGCCAAGATCAAGAAGGTATCACCTACAATGAGCAGTTCTTC	CASSQDQEGITYNEQFF
TRBV27	TRBJ1-1	.	TRBD1	TGTGCCAGCAGATTAAACGGACAGGGGGCCGGTACTGAAGCTTTCTTT	CASRLNGQGAGTEAFF
TRBV5-4	TRBJ2-7	.	.	TGTGCCAGCAGCTCCCCCGGCCAGGCCCCCTACGAGCAGTACTTC	CASSSPGQAPYEQYF